The rows below give T cell receptor beta chains drawn from one sample of a study of cytomegalovirus exposure and HLA in healthy donors. Sequenced by immunoSEQ multiplex PCR; TCRdb stores in-frame clones only, minus some. The sample lists about 120,000 clones; about 74% were seen once. Material for sequencing was PBMCs. The receptor source for this set is a female donor in good health and CMV-seronegative. CDR3s include the opening cysteine and the closing phenylalanine or tryptophan. The D gene is left open where the match is weak. Some rows have no size entry. The others give once, few or many, or a class for an expanded clone.

D gene	V gene	J gene	clone size	CDR3 DNA	CDR3 protein
NA	TRBV7-2	TRBJ2-7	NA	TGTGCCAGCAGCTTAGTGCCCGGCCACATCGGGAGCTACGAGCAGTACTTC	CASSLVPGHIGSYEQYF
NA	TRBV14	TRBJ1-4	NA	TGTGCCAGCAGCCAAGATACGTCCACTGAGGAAAAACTGTTTTTT	CASSQDTSTEEKLFF
NA	TRBV18	TRBJ1-3	NA	TGTGCCAGCTCACCTCCCGGGACATATCGAAACACCATATATTTT	CASSPPGTYRNTIYF
TRBD1	TRBV6-6	TRBJ1-4	few	TGTGCCAGCAGTTTAGGACAGGGGAATGAAAAACTGTTTTTT	CASSLGQGNEKLFF
TRBD1	TRBV2	TRBJ1-4	NA	TGTGCCAGCAGTGAATGGAACAGGGGGGGTGAAAAACTGTTTTTT	CASSEWNRGGEKLFF
TRBD2	TRBV6-1	TRBJ2-3	NA	TGTGCCAGCAGTGAAGGGAGCCGGCAGCGGGGGGGCTCAGATACGCAGTATTTT	CASSEGSRQRGGSDTQYF
TRBD1	TRBV6-6	TRBJ1-3	NA	TGTGCCAGCAGCCTAACAGGGGGGTCTGGAAACACCATATATTTT	CASSLTGGSGNTIYF
NA	TRBV6-4	TRBJ1-5	NA	TGTGCCAGCAGTGATGATGGGGGAGGTCAGCCCCAGCATTTT	CASSDDGGGQPQHF
NA	TRBV6-5	TRBJ1-1	NA	TGTGCCAGCAGTTATCCAGGCAGGCAGACTGAAGCTTTCTTT	CASSYPGRQTEAFF
TRBD2	TRBV2	TRBJ2-5	NA	TGTGCCGGCGGTATGGGGAGCGGGGCGGGGAATCAAGAGACCCAGTACTTC	CAGGMGSGAGNQETQYF
NA	TRBV5-8	TRBJ1-4	NA	TGTGCCAGCAGCCTAGCAACTAATGAAAAACTGTTTTTT	CASSLATNEKLFF
TRBD2	TRBV7-9	TRBJ2-7	NA	TGTGCCAGCAGCCAGGCGGGGGGACTCAGGAATTTTTTCGGGCAGTACTTC	CASSQAGGLRNFFGQYF
NA	TRBV19	TRBJ2-3	once	TGTGCCAGTAGTATAGCCCGGACAGATACGCAGTATTTT	CASSIARTDTQYF
NA	TRBV6-4	TRBJ2-7	NA	TGTGCCAGCAGTGAGCTCCCCGCGGGGACCACCGAGCAGTACTTC	CASSELPAGTTEQYF
TRBD2	TRBV9	TRBJ2-2	NA	TGTGCCAGCAGCCTGCGGGGGGCGGTAGGCGGGGAGCTGTTTTTT	CASSLRGAVGGELFF
NA	TRBV4-1	TRBJ1-1	NA	TGCGCCAGCAGCCAAGTCTCCCCCACTTACACTGAAGCTTTCTTT	CASSQVSPTYTEAFF
NA	TRBV6-1	TRBJ1-4	NA	TGTGCCAGCAGTGAACCGTCTTTTAATGAAAAACTGTTTTTT	CASSEPSFNEKLFF